This entry lists 6 T cell receptor beta chains sequenced from one sample in a study of neoadjuvant nivolumab and ipilimumab in lung cancer. TCRdb's copy holds only in-frame clones and misses some; the assay was immunoSEQ multiplex PCR. This table has some 20,000 clones, roughly 80% appearing once. Sample: tumor tissue, taken after neoadjuvant nivolumab, alone or with ipilimumab, at or shortly before surgery. The receptors were gathered from an adult with non-small cell lung cancer.

CDR3: CASSGRVGNQPQHF. In DNA, the CDR3 is TGTGCCAGCAGCGGCAGGGTTGGGAATCAGCCCCAGCATTTT. The J gene is TRBJ1-5, the V gene TRBV7-2, with D possibly being TRBD1 (5 bases). The CDR3 runs to 14 residues. V was clipped by 5 bases and J by 4 bases, with 12 bases between them. CDR1 and CDR2 (germline): SGHTA, FQGNSA.

This clone was seen a few times. A read error likely explains this, since a far larger clone differs by one base. The identical CDR3 is also encoded by other nucleotide sequences in the sample. This rearrangement joins TRBV5-1 to TRBJ1-6; possibly TRBD1 for D (5 bases). The CDR3 totals 15 residues. Germline CDR1 is SGHRS and CDR2 is YFSETQ. Between the trimmed V and J ends, which lost 4 bases and 6 bases, there was a span of 14 bases. The CDR3 spells CASSPEGAPNSPLHF. The CDR3 nucleotides are TGCGCCAGCAGCCCGGAAGGGGCCCCTAATTCACCCCTCCACTTT.

The chain employs TRBV20-1 and TRBJ2-1, with no clear D. Germline CDR1 and CDR2: DFQATT and SNEGSKA (reference sequence). This CDR3 is 11 amino acids long. V dropped 5 bases and J dropped 4 bases, with 6 bases sitting between them. This CDR3 reads CSALQYNEQFF. Here the CDR3 DNA reads TGCAGTGCTCTACAGTACAATGAGCAGTTCTTC.

The chain links TRBV30 to TRBJ1-4, with D perhaps TRBD1 (5 bases). Trimming cost V 2 bases and J 10 bases, with 17 bases left between them. Germline values: CDR1 GTSNPN, CDR2 SVGIG (reference sequence). This CDR3 has 14 amino acids. CDR3 amino acids: CAWSLGTGRTKLFF. CDR3 coding DNA: TGTGCCTGGAGTCTCGGGACTGGGCGGACAAAACTGTTTTTT.

The V gene is TRBV29-1, the J gene TRBJ2-1, with D tentatively TRBD1 (5 bases). Trimming removed 2 bases from V and 4 bases from J, with 15 bases in between. The germline gives CDR1 SQVTM, CDR2 ANQGSEA. The CDR3 covers 15 residues. The CDR3 coding sequence is TGCAGCGTTGAAAGGGGAAAGAGGTCTTACAATGAGCAGTTCTTC. It codes for CSVERGKRSYNEQFF.

The chain has TRBV5-5 and TRBJ1-2, with 9 bases identical to TRBD1. The ends lost 5 bases at V and 8 bases at J; junction bases unmatched: 4. Germline CDR1 is SGHKS and CDR2 is YYEKEE (reference sequence). This CDR3 is built from 12 residues. The CDR3 DNA reads as TGTGCCAGCAGGGGACAGGGTTTGGGCTACACCTTC. It yields the protein CASRGQGLGYTF.